Below are 20 T cell receptor beta chains sequenced from a single sample in a study of blood T cell repertoires in COVID-19. Clones were read by immunoSEQ multiplex PCR, and TCRdb kept only the in-frame ones, dropping some. In the table there are about 120,000 clones, 84% of which are singletons. The material sequenced was PBMCs or T cells enriched from blood (not recorded which). All receptors derive from a woman aged 30 to 39 who had recovered from COVID-19.

This chain uses TRBV7-9 with TRBJ1-5; D possibly corresponds to TRBD1 (6 bases). This CDR3 is 15 amino acids long. V dropped 5 bases and J dropped 2 bases, with 13 bases sitting between them. CDR1 and CDR2 from the germline V gene are SEHNR and FQNEAQ (reference sequence). This CDR3 reads CASSPGEGGNQPQHF. CDR3 coding DNA: TGTGCCAGCAGCCCCGGTGAGGGGGGCAATCAGCCCCAGCATTTT.

The chain uses TRBV18 and TRBJ1-1; tentative D call: TRBD1 (5 bases). V lost 3 bases to trimming and J lost 1 base, with 12 bases between them. This CDR3 is built from 15 residues. Per germline, CDR1 KGHSH and CDR2 LQKENI. Here the CDR3 DNA reads TGTGCCAGCTCACCCCTCCCAGGGTGGAACACTGAAGCTTTCTTT. Translating it yields CASSPLPGWNTEAFF.

This clone occurred a few times. The chain uses TRBV7-3 and TRBJ1-2, with D uncertain. This CDR3 contains 14 residues. The germline V gene encodes CDR1 SGHTA and CDR2 FQGTGA. V was clipped by 5 bases and J by 3 bases, with 13 bases between them. CDR3 amino acids: CASSMDGEDYGYTF. The CDR3 nucleotides are TGTGCCAGCAGCATGGATGGGGAGGACTATGGCTACACCTTC.

This clone appeared a few times. The chain carries TRBV6-2 or TRBV6-3 and TRBJ2-5; 7 bases are a match to TRBD1. The CDR3 covers 16 residues. The germline gives CDR1 MNHEY, CDR2 SVGEGT. Trimming removed 2 bases from V and 1 base from J; junction bases left unmatched: 7. Here the CDR3 reads CASSYTRDSLQETQYF. In DNA, the CDR3 is TGTGCCAGCAGTTACACAAGGGACAGTCTCCAAGAGACCCAGTACTTC.

The chain is built from TRBV11-2 and TRBJ1-6; maybe TRBD1 (5 bases). The CDR3 runs to 15 residues. V lost 5 bases, J lost 6 bases, and 14 bases lay in between. Germline CDR1 reads SGHAT; CDR2 reads FQNNGV. CDR3 sequence reads: CASSDQAGINSPLHF. CDR3 nucleotides: TGTGCCAGCAGCGACCAGGCAGGGATTAATTCACCCCTCCACTTT.

The J gene is TRBJ2-1, the V gene TRBV27, with D uncertain. Germline V gene sequence: CDR1 MNHEY, CDR2 SMNVEV (reference sequence). V was trimmed by 5 bases and J by 8 bases, leaving 13 bases between them. There are 13 residues in the CDR3. The CDR3 nucleotides read TGTGCCAGCAGTCCCCCCCATAGCTATGAGCAGTTCTTC. It is translated as CASSPPHSYEQFF.

The V gene is TRBV18, the J gene TRBJ1-1; tentative D call: TRBD1 (6 bases). Trimming removed 2 bases from V and 2 bases from J, with 9 bases in between. The CDR3 has 14 amino acids. Germline V gives CDR1 KGHSH, CDR2 LQKENI. The CDR3 region is CASSPRGTNTEAFF. The CDR3 DNA follows: TGTGCCAGCTCACCAAGGGGGACAAACACTGAAGCTTTCTTT.

The CDR3 protein is CAWSVQQFATNEKLFF. CDR3 coding DNA: TGTGCCTGGAGTGTACAACAGTTTGCAACTAATGAAAAACTGTTTTTT. V is TRBV30 and J is TRBJ1-4; no firm D call. The V gene's germline CDR1 is GTSNPN and CDR2 SVGIG (reference sequence). V lost 0 bases and J 0 bases, leaving 11 bases between the germline ends. The CDR3 totals 16 residues.

This sequence joins TRBV20-1 and TRBJ2-7; 9 bases align to TRBD2. V gave up 3 bases and J gave up 4 bases; unmatched junction bases: 4. This CDR3 spans 13 amino acids. Germline assignment: CDR1 DFQATT and CDR2 SNEGSKA (reference sequence). CDR3 coding DNA: TGCAGTGCTAGTAGCGGGAGTCGGTACGAGCAGTACTTC. It is translated as CSASSGSRYEQYF.

The V call is TRBV7-9, the J call TRBJ1-6, with a weak D call TRBD1 (5 bases). The CDR3 contains 15 residues. V was pared by 5 bases and J by 5 bases, with 13 bases between. CDR1 and CDR2 (germline): SEHNR, FQNEAQ (reference sequence). CDR3 loop: CASSPSGYNNSPLHF. The CDR3 DNA reads as TGTGCCAGCAGCCCCTCAGGGTATAATAATTCACCCCTCCACTTT. The full variable domain, with the rest looked up from reference TRBV7-9 and TRBJ1-6, is DTGVSQNPRHKITKRGQNVTFRCDPISEHNRLYWYRQTLGQGPEFLTYFQNEAQLEKSRLLSDRFSAERPKGSFSTLEIQRTEQGDSAMYLCASSPSGYNNSPLHFGNGTRLTVT.

The genes are TRBV5-4 and TRBJ1-5, with TRBD1 identical over 11 bases. The germline V gene encodes CDR1 SGHNT and CDR2 YYREEE (reference sequence). V shed 4 bases and J 2 bases; nucleotides not matched to a gene: 14. CDR3 length equals 19 residues. The CDR3 bases are TGTGCCAGCAGCCCCGTTCTTGGACAGGGGGCTGGAGGCAATCAGCCCCAGCATTTT. As protein: CASSPVLGQGAGGNQPQHF.

The V and J genes are TRBV2 and TRBJ1-5, with a weak D call TRBD1 (6 bases). From germline, CDR1 is SNHLY and CDR2 FYNNEI. This CDR3 is built from 14 residues. V lost 6 bases, J lost 5 bases, and 14 bases lay in between. Written as DNA, the CDR3 is TGTGCCAGCAGGGTACAGGGAGGGGATCAGCCCCAGCATTTT. Amino acids: CASRVQGGDQPQHF.

DNA of the CDR3: TGTGCCTGGAACCCAGGGGGAGACAATCAGCCCCAGCATTTT. It codes for CAWNPGGDNQPQHF. The chain uses TRBV30 and TRBJ1-5, with TRBD1 identical over 7 bases. CDR3 length: 14 amino acids. J lost 3 bases, V lost 4 bases, and 6 bases had no gene match. The germline V gene has CDR1 GTSNPN and CDR2 SVGIG (reference sequence).

The gene calls are TRBV7-2 and TRBJ1-3; the D gene is possibly TRBD1 (5 bases). Trimming took off 0 bases at V and 1 base at J, with 10 bases between the two ends. The CDR3 runs to 16 residues. The germline gives CDR1 SGHTA, CDR2 FQGNSA. The CDR3 here is CASSLARGFSGNTIYF. As DNA, the CDR3 is TGTGCCAGCAGCTTAGCGCGGGGCTTTTCTGGAAACACCATATATTTT.

V usage is TRBV4-3 and J usage is TRBJ2-5; 13 positions agree with TRBD2. The CDR3 is 16 amino acids. Germline V gene lookup returns CDR1 LGHNA and CDR2 YSLEER. V trimming: 3 bases; J trimming: 2 bases; junction bases outside the gene matches: 3. CDR3 DNA sequence: TGCGCCAGCAGCCAGGGGACTAGCGGGGAACAAGAGACCCAGTACTTC. Translation: CASSQGTSGEQETQYF.

The chain couples TRBV19 to TRBJ1-4; 7 positions agree with TRBD1. V gave up 3 bases and J gave up 3 bases; unmatched junction bases: 4. CDR1 and CDR2 (germline): LNHDA, SQIVND (reference sequence). CDR3 length equals 15 residues. The CDR3, as DNA: TGTGCCAGTAGTATTCTGGGGACAGCTAATGAAAAACTGTTTTTT. Translation: CASSILGTANEKLFF.

The genes are TRBV30 and TRBJ1-2; the D is unclear. Trimming removed 4 bases at V and 4 bases at J, with 10 bases between. The CDR3 runs to 12 residues. Germline CDR1 and CDR2: GTSNPN and SVGIG (reference sequence). The CDR3 loop is CAWTGSGYGYTF. The CDR3 DNA reads TGTGCCTGGACAGGATCCGGCTATGGCTACACCTTC. The full variable domain, rest sourced from reference TRBV30 and TRBJ1-2, is SQTIHQWPATLVQPVGSPLSLECTVEGTSNPNLYWYRQAAGRGLQLLFYSVGIGQISSEVPQNLSASRPQDRQFILSSKKLLLSDSGFYLCAWTGSGYGYTFGSGTRLTVV.

This chain connects TRBV4-3 to TRBJ2-7; 9 nucleotides line up with TRBD2. Germline CDR1 reads LGHNA; CDR2 reads YSLEER. CDR3 length: 13 residues. Trimming took 4 bases from V and 7 from J; bases not matched to a gene: 5. CDR3 in DNA: TGCGCCAGCAGCCGGGGACTAGCTGGGGAGCAGTACTTC. It specifies CASSRGLAGEQYF.

This sequence joins TRBV19 and TRBJ2-3, with TRBD2 identical over 7 bases. This CDR3 spans 18 amino acids. V shed 0 bases, J shed 2 bases, and the junction held 11 bases outside the gene matches. The germline V gene encodes CDR1 LNHDA and CDR2 SQIVND (reference sequence). The CDR3 region has the DNA TGTGCCAGTAGTATAGATGGGACGGCTAGCGGAACCACAGATACGCAGTATTTT. Translation gives CASSIDGTASGTTDTQYF.

The V gene is TRBV5-4, the J gene TRBJ1-2; 7 nucleotides line up with TRBD1. CDR1 SGHNT and CDR2 YYREEE come from the germline V gene (reference sequence). The length of the CDR3 is 14 residues. J lost 3 bases, V lost 4 bases, and 6 bases had no gene match. Here the CDR3 DNA reads TGTGCCAGCAGCGAACTACAGGGGTACTATGGCTACACCTTC. Encoded protein: CASSELQGYYGYTF.